The 9 T cell receptor beta chains given below trace back to one sample, sequenced in a study of CD8+CD57+ T cells in acquired aplastic anemia. CDR3 and TCR beta VDJ profiling relied on genomic DNA as the template. TCRdb processed the reads anew with MiXCR; each CDR3 protein has one entry. Of 80,000 or so distinct CDR3 sequences listed, less than 60% are singletons. Sequences were obtained from sorted CD4+, CD8+, or CD8+CD57+ T cells (not recorded which) from PBMCs. These receptors came from a human donor in good health, serving as a control.

The chain recombines TRBV27 with TRBJ1-4, with unresolved D. The CDR3 consists of 12 residues. Trimming removed 0 bases from V and 12 bases from J, with 8 bases in between. Per germline, CDR1 MNHEY and CDR2 SMNVEV (reference sequence). The CDR3 region has the DNA TGTGCCAGCAGTTTATCCGGCGGGGAACTGTTTTTT. Its translation is CASSLSGGELFF.

The chain joins TRBV7-2 to TRBJ2-1; D perhaps matches TRBD1 (6 bases). CDR1 and CDR2 from the germline V gene are SGHTA and FQGNSA. CDR3 length: 13 amino acids. With 5 bases removed from V and 8 bases from J, the gap between germline ends came to 13 bases. The CDR3 here is CASSEVHRDEQFF. As DNA, the CDR3 is TGTGCCAGCAGCGAAGTTCACAGGGATGAGCAGTTCTTC.

This rearrangement joins TRBV25-1 to TRBJ2-7; 9 positions match TRBD2. Germline CDR1 MGHDK, CDR2 SYGVNS. CDR3 length: 15 residues. The V and J ends lost 4 bases and 6 bases, in that order; junction bases with no gene match: 10. Written as DNA, the CDR3 is TGTGCCAGCAGTGGGTGGGGACTAGCCCTCTCCGAGCAGTACTTC. This gives the protein CASSGWGLALSEQYF.

This chain connects TRBV29-1 to TRBJ2-7; D remains unclear. Trimming shortened V by 0 bases and J by 4 bases, and 13 bases separated the two germline ends. This CDR3 is built from 14 residues. Per the germline V gene, CDR1 is SQVTM and CDR2 is ANQGSEA. DNA of the CDR3: TGCAGCGTTGAAGAGTGGGCGGATGCATACGAGCAGTACTTC. This gives the protein CSVEEWADAYEQYF.

The chain employs TRBV10-3 and TRBJ2-7, with D uncertain. CDR1 ENHRY and CDR2 SYGVKD come from the germline V gene. The CDR3 consists of 12 residues. Trimming took 7 bases from V and 7 from J, leaving 14 bases between them. DNA of the CDR3: TGTGCCATCAACTCGGACGGTGCGGAGCAGTACTTC. Its protein product is CAINSDGAEQYF.

The chain joins TRBV5-4 to TRBJ2-1; possible D gene TRBD2, 6 bases. The V end lost 1 base, the J end lost 4 bases, and 15 bases lay between the germline ends. This CDR3 has 16 amino acids. CDR1 is SGHNT, CDR2 YYREEE, per germline (reference sequence). The CDR3: CASSLTGGTEYNEQFF. The CDR3 region has the DNA TGTGCCAGCAGCTTGACAGGAGGGACGGAGTACAATGAGCAGTTCTTC.

This clonotype occurred a few times. This sequence may be a read error, since a much larger clone differs from it by one base. Given the absence of the conserved phenylalanine or tryptophan at the CDR3 end, a read error is likely. The chain employs TRBV15 and TRBJ2-3, with 8 bases that match TRBD2. V lost 3 bases and J lost 0; bases outside the gene matches: 5. The CDR3 is made up of 16 amino acids. CDR1 is LNHNV, CDR2 YYDKDF, per germline (reference sequence). The CDR3 loop is CATSSAVAGSTDTQYV. The DNA for the CDR3 is TGTGCCACCAGCAGCGCTGTAGCGGGGAGCACAGATACGCAGTATGTT.

The chain uses TRBV4-2 and TRBJ2-2; 11 bases line up with TRBD2. The CDR3 has 15 residues. Germline values: CDR1 LGHNA, CDR2 YNFKEQ. Trimming cost V 1 base and J 10 bases; bases outside gene matches: 5. CDR3 in amino acids: CASSQGDSGRAELFF. The DNA for the CDR3 is TGTGCCAGCAGCCAAGGGGATAGCGGGAGGGCGGAGCTGTTTTTT.

Points on this clonotype: Its ends do not fully match the called genes, so a read error is possible. V is TRBV11-2 and J is TRBJ2-3; perhaps D is TRBD1 or TRBD2 (8 bases each). Germline V gene sequence: CDR1 SGHAT, CDR2 FQNNGV. The CDR3 loop spans 18 amino acids. Here the CDR3 DNA reads TGTGCCAGCAGGTTAGCGGGACAGGCTGTCAGTGCCACAGATACGCAGTATTTT. The encoded protein is CASRLAGQAVSATDTQYF.